What follows is one TCR beta chain and its context. After re-calling the 5' RACE reads, TCRdb lists one entry per CDR3 protein, DNA absent. This sample's table reports approximately 420,000 distinct CDR3 sequences. The sample originates from a study of monozygotic twins with inflammatory bowel disease. This CDR3 is built from 14 residues. CDR1 SGHDN and CDR2 FVKESK come from the germline V gene. The sequenced material came from blood. This TCR was recovered from a human donor with ulcerative colitis or Crohn's disease, or a healthy co-twin of an affected twin (not recorded which). The V gene is TRBV14, the J gene TRBJ1-2; without DNA, the TCRdb call of TRBD1 cannot be checked. CDR3 loop: CASSHHDRRYGYTF.